This T cell receptor (beta chain) was identified in a study of blood T cells in healthy people across ages. The CDR3 extends over 12 amino acids. V was trimmed by 6 bases and J by 2 bases, leaving 6 bases between them. Together with a sample-barcoded 5' primer, a J-beta primer mix was included in a second PCR lasting about 7 to 11 cycles. TCRdb reanalysed the 5' RACE reads using MiXCR and keeps one entry per CDR3 protein. There are 1.5 million to 2 million distinct CDR3 sequences in the sample; roughly two fifths occur only once, and under 30% lies in the top ten. The sequenced sample consisted of blood. The genes are TRBV12-3 or TRBV12-4 and TRBJ2-3, with no clear D. This receptor was obtained from a human donor in good health. CDR3 in DNA: TGTGCCAGCAGACTGTACACAGATACGCAGTATTTT. It translates to CASRLYTDTQYF.